This entry lists 21 T cell receptor beta chains sequenced from one sample in a study of response to subunit inactivated influenza vaccine. MiXCR was run by TCRdb on the RT-PCR reads, yielding one entry per CDR3 protein. The sample contains under 200,000 distinct CDR3 sequences, over 9.5% of which appear only once. The same data also contributed to another study, on T cells expressing NK-cell markers. That report notes: TCR beta cDNA was made by 5'RACE template switching with UMIs.

Sequenced here: CD8+ T cells sorted from PBMCs, sampled about 13 days after vaccination. These receptor sequences come from a man aged 45 to 65 who received an inactivated influenza vaccine.

This clonotype was seen only a few times. V and J are TRBV15 and TRBJ2-5; 8 bases match TRBD1. J lost 5 bases, V lost 0 bases, and 8 bases had no gene match. CDR3 length equals 16 residues. Germline V lookup: CDR1 LNHNV, CDR2 YYDKDF (reference sequence). As DNA, the CDR3 is TGTGCCACCAGCAGAGACGCCCAGGGGGCGGGTGAGACCCAGTACTTC. Encoded protein: CATSRDAQGAGETQYF.

V and J are TRBV24-1 and TRBJ2-1; D unclear. V lost 1 base, J lost 2 bases, and 5 bases lay in between. The CDR3 spans 14 residues. Per germline, CDR1 KGHDR and CDR2 SFDVKD. The CDR3 loop reads CATSDFGAYNEQFF. The CDR3 DNA reads as TGTGCCACCAGTGATTTTGGGGCCTACAATGAGCAGTTCTTC.

This clonotype showed up many times. The chain recombines TRBV29-1 with TRBJ2-7; the match to TRBD1 covers 8 bases. The germline V gene encodes CDR1 SQVTM and CDR2 ANQGSEA. This CDR3 is built from 14 residues. V was pared by 4 bases and J by 5 bases, with 10 bases of the junction left unmatched. This CDR3 reads CSVVETGDPHEQYF. As DNA, the CDR3 is TGCAGCGTTGTGGAGACAGGGGATCCCCACGAGCAGTACTTC.

This clonotype has a handful of counts. The V and J genes are TRBV27 and TRBJ2-7, with 7 positions matching TRBD1. The germline V gene encodes CDR1 MNHEY and CDR2 SMNVEV (reference sequence). The trim removed 3 bases at V and 5 bases at J, leaving 10 bases unmatched. The CDR3 loop spans 15 amino acids. The CDR3 nucleotides read TGTGCCAGCAGTTTTTCCGTGACAGGGTGGGACGAGCAGTACTTC. The encoded protein is CASSFSVTGWDEQYF.

This clonotype was observed a few times. The V call is TRBV27, the J call TRBJ2-7; possibly TRBD2 for D (5 bases). The CDR3 covers 14 residues. CDR1 MNHEY and CDR2 SMNVEV come from the germline V gene (reference sequence). Trimming shortened V by 2 bases and J by 2 bases, and 10 bases separated the two germline ends. The CDR3 nucleotides read TGTGCCAGCAGTTTAGTCGGGGAAACCTACGAGCAGTACTTC. It codes for CASSLVGETYEQYF.

This chain uses TRBV12-3 or TRBV12-4 with TRBJ2-2; D gene ambiguous. V shed 2 bases and J shed 6 bases, with 4 bases lying between them. The CDR3 length is 12 residues. CDR3 sequence: CASSLWSGELFF. The CDR3 DNA is TGTGCCAGCAGTTTATGGTCCGGGGAGCTGTTTTTT.

Many counts were recorded for this clonotype. The chain combines TRBV27 with TRBJ2-1; possible D gene TRBD1, 6 bases. Germline V gene lookup returns CDR1 MNHEY and CDR2 SMNVEV (reference sequence). Deletions cut 0 bases from V and 6 bases from J, with 9 bases between. There are 14 residues in the CDR3. The CDR3 DNA reads TGTGCCAGCAGTTTATCCACAGGGCGCAATGAGCAGTTCTTC. It translates to CASSLSTGRNEQFF.

In its sample, this clonotype was seen a few times. The chain joins TRBV15 to TRBJ1-4; no reliable D call. CDR1 is LNHNV and CDR2 is YYDKDF in the germline V gene (reference sequence). V was clipped by 0 bases and J by 8 bases, with 22 bases between them. The CDR3 runs 18 residues. CDR3 DNA sequence: TGTGCCACCAGCAGAGACCCCAAAGCGTTGGTTGAAGGCGAAAAACTGTTTTTT. Translating gives CATSRDPKALVEGEKLFF.

This rearrangement joins TRBV28 to TRBJ2-7, with TRBD2 matching 8 bases. Trimming cost V 6 bases and J 3 bases; bases outside gene matches: 13. Per germline, CDR1 MDHEN and CDR2 SYDVKM. The CDR3 runs 16 residues. The CDR3 nucleotides read TGTGCCAGCAGCGTGGGTCCCACGGGGGGGATCTACGAGCAGTACTTC. Encoded protein: CASSVGPTGGIYEQYF.

There are a few counts of this clonotype. In nucleotides, the CDR3 is TGCGCCAGCAGCCAAGATGCCCAGGGGACGTTCTACGAGCAGTACTTC. Translated, it gives CASSQDAQGTFYEQYF. The genes are TRBV4-3 and TRBJ2-7; the D gene is possibly TRBD1 (6 bases). CDR3 length: 16 amino acids. Germline V CDR1 and CDR2: LGHNA, YSLEER. Deletions cut 0 bases from V and 3 bases from J, with 15 bases between.

This clonotype was seen only a few times. This chain joins TRBV5-1 and TRBJ2-1; TRBD1 is a possible D gene (5 bases). CDR1 is SGHRS and CDR2 is YFSETQ in the germline V gene. The CDR3 totals 16 residues. Trimming pared 0 bases from V and 0 bases from J, leaving 10 bases between. CDR3 amino acids: CASSLDGQHSYNEQFF. In nucleotides, the CDR3 is TGCGCCAGCAGCTTGGACGGACAACACTCCTACAATGAGCAGTTCTTC. Complete variable domain (other parts from reference TRBV5-1 and TRBJ2-1): KAGVTQTPRYLIKTRGQQVTLSCSPISGHRSVSWYQQTPGQGLQFLFEYFSETQRNKGNFPGRFSGRQFSNSRSEMNVSTLELGDSALYLCASSLDGQHSYNEQFFGPGTRLTVL.

This chain connects TRBV19 to TRBJ2-7; TRBD2 matches 11 bases. With V trimmed by 3 bases and J by 3 bases, 4 bases remained unmatched. CDR1 and CDR2 (germline): LNHDA, SQIVND (reference sequence). The CDR3 has 15 residues. This CDR3 is CASSMSSGGVYEQYF. The DNA for the CDR3 is TGTGCCAGTAGTATGAGTAGCGGGGGGGTCTACGAGCAGTACTTC.

This clonotype showed up just a few times. V gene TRBV27 combines with J gene TRBJ2-1; 10 bases are shared with TRBD2. V dropped 5 bases and J dropped 0; count of bases not matched to a gene: 7. This CDR3 is built from 17 residues. The V gene's germline CDR1 is MNHEY and CDR2 SMNVEV (reference sequence). The DNA of the CDR3 is TGTGCCAGCAGTCCCCTGATAGCGGGAGGCTCCTACAATGAGCAGTTCTTC. Its protein product is CASSPLIAGGSYNEQFF.

This clonotype came up a few times. This sequence joins TRBV6-1 and TRBJ2-7, with TRBD2 identical over 11 bases. The CDR3 sequence is 14 residues long. Trimming at V came to 5 bases and at J to 3 bases, leaving 3 bases not matched to a gene. In germline, CDR1 is MNHNS, CDR2 SASEGT. For the CDR3, the DNA is TGTGCCAGCAGTCTAGCGGGGGGAAACTACGAGCAGTACTTC. It codes for CASSLAGGNYEQYF.

Note on this clonotype: Just one base apart from a much larger clone, this may be a read error. The chain links TRBV11-2 to TRBJ2-1; no firm D call. CDR1 and CDR2 from the germline V gene are SGHAT and FQNNGV. The CDR3 loop spans 13 amino acids. The CDR3 reads CASRPPSYNELFF. CDR3 DNA sequence: TGTGCCAGCCGCCCCCCTTCCTACAATGAGCTGTTCTTC.

This clonotype was observed many times. The chain carries TRBV10-2 and TRBJ2-1; D call uncertain. V was clipped by 9 bases and J by 1 base, with 10 bases between them. The germline V gene has CDR1 WSHSY and CDR2 SAAADI. This CDR3 is 13 amino acids long. The CDR3 DNA is TGCGCCAGTAGCCCCGAGTCCTACAATGAGCAGTTCTTC. Translated: CASSPESYNEQFF.

The table lists this clonotype with a few counts. The J gene is TRBJ2-2, the V gene TRBV12-3 or TRBV12-4; D unclear. With 7 bases removed from V and 0 bases from J, the gap between germline ends came to 3 bases. The CDR3 spans 12 residues. This chain's CDR3 is CASITNTGELFF. The CDR3, as DNA: TGTGCCAGCATAACGAACACCGGGGAGCTGTTTTTT.

V gene TRBV21-1 combines with J gene TRBJ1-5. TRBV21-1 is given as a pseudogene. The CDR3 totals 18 residues. CDR3 sequence: CASSKAWGRSLSNQPQHF. Written as DNA, the CDR3 is TGTGCCAGCAGCAAAGCATGGGGGAGATCGCTTAGCAATCAGCCCCAGCATTTT.

J is TRBJ2-5 and V is TRBV7-6, with a tentative D call TRBD2 (7 bases). The CDR3 sequence is 14 residues long. Between the trimmed V and J ends, which lost 2 bases and 5 bases, there was a span of 12 bases. CDR1 and CDR2 (germline): SGHVS, FNYEAQ. The CDR3 DNA reads TGTGCCAGCAGCTTATGGGGGGGGCAGGAGACCCAGTACTTC. Translated: CASSLWGGQETQYF.

A few counts support this clonotype. This chain uses TRBV28 with TRBJ1-4; tentative D call: TRBD1 (5 bases). V lost 3 bases and J 1 base, leaving 9 bases between the germline ends. Germline CDR1 is MDHEN and CDR2 is SYDVKM. The CDR3 contains 15 residues. The CDR3 protein is CASSFIRETNEKLFF. The CDR3 DNA sequence: TGTGCCAGCAGTTTCATCAGGGAAACTAATGAAAAACTGTTTTTT. Together with reference TRBV28 and TRBJ1-4, the CDR3 gives the full variable domain: DVKVTQSSRYLVKRTGEKVFLECVQDMDHENMFWYRQDPGLGLRLIYFSYDVKMKEKGDIPEGYSVSREKKERFSLILESASTNQTSMYLCASSFIRETNEKLFFGSGTQLSVL.

The rearrangement uses TRBV4-2 and TRBJ1-1; 8 bases align to TRBD1. V was clipped by 1 base and J by 2 bases; unmatched bases: 9. The CDR3 is 17 amino acids. CDR1 LGHNA and CDR2 YNFKEQ come from the germline V gene. CDR3 residues: CASSQVTGTGGNTEAFF. CDR3 nucleotides: TGTGCCAGCAGCCAAGTCACCGGGACAGGTGGAAACACTGAAGCTTTCTTT.